The 21 T cell receptor beta chains below all came from one sample that was sequenced in a study of T cells after yellow fever vaccination. TCRdb used MiXCR to reprocess the 5' RACE reads, holding one entry per CDR3 protein. Counted here are some 240,000 distinct CDR3 sequences, 3.6% occurring once; the ten biggest clones make up 19%. Sequencing used PBMCs, obtained 15 days after the yellow fever booster vaccination. The source of these receptors is a young man who received the YFV17D yellow fever vaccine.

This chain uses TRBV9 with TRBJ2-2; no firm D call. V shed 6 bases and J shed 5 bases, with 20 bases lying between them. Germline V CDR1 and CDR2: SGDLS, YYNGEE. The CDR3 is 16 residues long. The CDR3 nucleotides read TGTGCCAGCACCCCCCGACTGCACGTATCAACCGGGGAGCTGTTTTTT. This translates into CASTPRLHVSTGELFF.

This clonotype was counted at least ten times. V and J are TRBV3-1 and TRBJ1-2, with D perhaps TRBD1 (6 bases). V lost 6 bases and J 0 bases, leaving 11 bases between the germline ends. This CDR3 has 14 amino acids. Germline CDR1 reads LGHDT; CDR2 reads YNNKEL (reference sequence). The CDR3 protein is CASRRAGANYGYTF. In DNA form, the CDR3 reads TGTGCCAGCAGGAGGGCAGGGGCTAACTATGGCTACACCTTC.

Of note for this clonotype: This may stem from a read error, because a much larger clone lies one nucleotide away. The V and J genes are TRBV13 and TRBJ2-2; D not certain. The V gene lost 5 bases and the J gene lost 5 bases, with 21 bases spanning the gap. The CDR3 has 17 amino acids. Germline values: CDR1 PRHDT, CDR2 FYEKMQ (reference sequence). This CDR3 is CASSPQFTWVITGELFF. The CDR3 region has the DNA TGTGCCAGCAGCCCACAGTTTACATGGGTCATAACCGGGGAGCTGTTTTTT.

The sample holds many counts of this clonotype. This chain links TRBV20-1 with TRBJ2-7; D unclear. The ends were cut back, 7 bases at V and 12 bases at J, with 19 bases in the middle. CDR3 length equals 11 residues. Germline V lookup: CDR1 DFQATT, CDR2 SNEGSKA (reference sequence). CDR3 DNA sequence: TGCAGTGACTCTTACTTCCTCGGTCGGTACGTC. It translates to CSDSYFLGRYV.

The sample holds many counts of this clonotype. The chain has TRBV28 and TRBJ1-4; D is ambiguous. Germline V gene data show CDR1 as MDHEN and CDR2 as SYDVKM. The CDR3 has 14 amino acids. Deletions cut 6 bases from V and 0 bases from J, with 8 bases between. The CDR3 sequence is CASSPYATNEKLFF. As DNA, the CDR3 is TGTGCCAGCAGCCCATATGCAACTAATGAAAAACTGTTTTTT.

V gene TRBV12-3 or TRBV12-4 combines with J gene TRBJ1-2; 10 nucleotides line up with TRBD1. V lost 4 bases to trimming and J lost 8 bases; unmatched junction nucleotides: 10. This CDR3 contains 15 residues. The CDR3 nucleotides are TGTGCCAGCAGTTATCCCGGGACAGGGGCTTTCGGCTACACCTTC. It encodes CASSYPGTGAFGYTF.

This clonotype appeared many times. CDR3 nucleotide sequence: TGTGCCAGCAGCTTTACAGGGGCGTTTCTGTTTTTT. Amino acids: CASSFTGAFLFF. The chain combines TRBV7-9 with TRBJ1-4, with 7 bases lining up with TRBD1. The CDR3 runs to 12 residues. V shed 3 bases, J shed 14 bases, and the junction held 6 bases outside the gene matches. From germline, CDR1 is SEHNR and CDR2 FQNEAQ (reference sequence).

A remark on this clonotype: One end of the junction is discordant with germline, which a read error may explain. The rearrangement uses TRBV19 and TRBJ1-2; 9 bases fit TRBD1. CDR1 and CDR2 from the germline V gene are LNHDA and SQIVND (reference sequence). CDR3 length: 15 residues. The CDR3 nucleotides read TGTGACAGTACCCCTCGGGACAGGGCGGACTATGGCTACACCTTC. It specifies CDSTPRDRADYGYTF.

This clonotype has ten or more counts. J is TRBJ2-1 and V is TRBV4-2; TRBD2 aligns across 14 bases. The germline V gene has CDR1 LGHNA and CDR2 YNFKEQ. The V gene end was trimmed by 4 bases and the J gene end by 1 base; junction bases not matched to a gene: 3. The CDR3 is 17 amino acids. The CDR3: CASSRGLAGASYNEQFF. CDR3 sequence (DNA): TGTGCCAGCAGCCGGGGACTAGCGGGGGCATCCTACAATGAGCAGTTCTTC.

In this sample, this clonotype turned up many times. This chain joins TRBV5-1 and TRBJ1-6; 7 bases fit TRBD1. CDR1 and CDR2 from the germline V gene are SGHRS and YFSETQ. CDR3 length equals 16 residues. With V trimmed by 4 bases and J by 10 bases, 14 bases remained unmatched. CDR3 sequence (DNA): TGCGCCAGCAGCGGAGGAGTTACAGGGGACGGCTCACCCCTCCACTTT. This gives the protein CASSGGVTGDGSPLHF. The variable domain in full, with the rest retrieved from reference TRBV5-1 and TRBJ1-6, is KAGVTQTPRYLIKTRGQQVTLSCSPISGHRSVSWYQQTPGQGLQFLFEYFSETQRNKGNFPGRFSGRQFSNSRSEMNVSTLELGDSALYLCASSGGVTGDGSPLHFGNGTRLTVT.

This clonotype was observed many times. The DNA of the CDR3 is TGTGCCAGCAGCTCACGGGACAGCTCGAGGACCCAGTACTTC. Residues: CASSSRDSSRTQYF. J is TRBJ2-5 and V is TRBV7-8, with 7 bases aligning to TRBD1. J was trimmed by 7 bases and V by 4 bases; bases with no gene match: 9. Looked up from germline, CDR1 is SGHVS and CDR2 is FQNEAQ. CDR3 length: 14 amino acids.

This clonotype was picked up many times. V usage is TRBV7-2 and J usage is TRBJ2-1; no clear D. The V end lost 4 bases, the J end lost 0 bases, and 10 bases lay between the germline ends. This CDR3 has 15 residues. Germline-derived CDR1 and CDR2 are SGHTA and FQGNSA. The DNA of the CDR3 is TGTGCCAGCAGCTCCCCGGAGAGCTCCTACAATGAGCAGTTCTTC. It is translated as CASSSPESSYNEQFF.

This clonotype was recorded at least ten times. This chain uses TRBV5-1 with TRBJ2-3; 8 bases are a match to TRBD1. The CDR3 totals 15 residues. Germline V CDR1 and CDR2: SGHRS, YFSETQ. V was clipped by 4 bases and J by 4 bases; unmatched bases: 8. The CDR3 coding sequence is TGCGCCAGCAGCCCCCGGACAGGGATATCAGATACGCAGTATTTT. Residues: CASSPRTGISDTQYF.

This clonotype was counted a few times. The chain recombines TRBV4-1 with TRBJ1-3; D perhaps matches TRBD1 (5 bases). Germline CDR1 and CDR2: MGHRA and YSYEKL. The CDR3 runs 17 residues. V lost 1 base and J lost 0, with 13 bases in between. CDR3: CASSQVGGRSSGNTIYF. The CDR3 region has the DNA TGCGCCAGCAGCCAAGTGGGGGGTAGATCCTCTGGAAACACCATATATTTT.

This clonotype was counted ten times or more. The V call is TRBV5-1, the J call TRBJ2-1, with TRBD2 matching 10 bases. Germline V gene data show CDR1 as SGHRS and CDR2 as YFSETQ. Losses at the gene ends were 0 bases for V and 7 bases for J; bases not matched to a gene: 7. The CDR3 contains 16 residues. CDR3 sequence: CASSLGLAGEFNEQFF. CDR3 nucleotides: TGCGCCAGCAGCTTGGGCCTAGCGGGGGAGTTTAATGAGCAGTTCTTC.

This clonotype was counted at least ten times. The chain combines TRBV7-9 with TRBJ2-7; 9 nucleotides line up with TRBD1. CDR3 length: 17 amino acids. Trimming at V came to 2 bases and at J to 1 base, leaving 9 bases not matched to a gene. CDR1 is SEHNR, CDR2 FQNEAQ, per germline (reference sequence). CDR3 amino acids: CASSLLVTGTGSYEQYF. The CDR3 DNA reads as TGTGCCAGCAGCTTATTGGTGACCGGGACAGGGTCCTACGAGCAGTACTTC.

This clonotype was picked up many times. The V and J genes are TRBV6-1 and TRBJ2-7, with D possibly being TRBD2 (6 bases). The germline CDR1 and CDR2 sequences are MNHNS and SASEGT. Between the trimmed V and J ends, which lost 2 bases and 3 bases, there was a span of 11 bases. This CDR3 is 14 amino acids long. The CDR3 bases are TGTGCCAGCAGTGAACAGTTGGGGGGCTACGAGCAGTACGTC. It is translated as CASSEQLGGYEQYV.

This clonotype occurred many times. This sequence joins TRBV5-4 and TRBJ2-1; 7 nucleotides agree with TRBD1. Unmatched junction bases numbered 7, after V lost 4 bases and J lost 0 bases. Germline V lookup: CDR1 SGHNT, CDR2 YYREEE (reference sequence). The CDR3 sequence is 16 residues long. CDR3 protein: CASSGGQESSYNEQFF. The CDR3 DNA reads TGTGCCAGCAGCGGAGGACAGGAGAGCTCCTACAATGAGCAGTTCTTC.

This clonotype was counted ten times or more. V and J are TRBV7-2 and TRBJ2-5; D may be TRBD1 or TRBD2 (5 bases each). Germline V gives CDR1 SGHTA, CDR2 FQGNSA. The ends were cut back, 3 bases at V and 10 bases at J, with 21 bases in the middle. The CDR3 sequence is 15 residues long. The CDR3 region is CASSLTGTAELGQYF. The CDR3 DNA sequence: TGTGCCAGCAGCTTGACCGGGACGGCGGAGTTGGGCCAGTACTTC.

Many counts were recorded for this clonotype. The chain couples TRBV4-3 to TRBJ1-6; D is uncertain. The CDR3 runs to 15 residues. V lost 0 bases, J lost 7 bases, and 10 bases lay in between. CDR1 and CDR2 from the germline V gene are LGHNA and YSLEER. The DNA of the CDR3 is TGCGCCAGCAGCCAAGATCCAGGCTGGAATTCACCCCTCCACTTT. Protein: CASSQDPGWNSPLHF.

This clonotype was detected many times. The chain carries TRBV9 and TRBJ1-5; D perhaps matches TRBD1 (5 bases). Trimming shortened V by 4 bases and J by 2 bases, and 13 bases separated the two germline ends. CDR3 length: 15 amino acids. Germline V lookup: CDR1 SGDLS, CDR2 YYNGEE. The CDR3 protein is CASSPEGPGNQPQHF. The CDR3 nucleotides read TGTGCCAGCAGCCCAGAGGGGCCGGGCAATCAGCCCCAGCATTTT. Combining the CDR3 with reference TRBV9 and TRBJ1-5 gives the whole variable domain DSGVTQTPKHLITATGQRVTLRCSPRSGDLSVYWYQQSLDQGLQFLIQYYNGEERAKGNILERFSAQQFPDLHSELNLSSLELGDSALYFCASSPEGPGNQPQHFGDGTRLSIL.